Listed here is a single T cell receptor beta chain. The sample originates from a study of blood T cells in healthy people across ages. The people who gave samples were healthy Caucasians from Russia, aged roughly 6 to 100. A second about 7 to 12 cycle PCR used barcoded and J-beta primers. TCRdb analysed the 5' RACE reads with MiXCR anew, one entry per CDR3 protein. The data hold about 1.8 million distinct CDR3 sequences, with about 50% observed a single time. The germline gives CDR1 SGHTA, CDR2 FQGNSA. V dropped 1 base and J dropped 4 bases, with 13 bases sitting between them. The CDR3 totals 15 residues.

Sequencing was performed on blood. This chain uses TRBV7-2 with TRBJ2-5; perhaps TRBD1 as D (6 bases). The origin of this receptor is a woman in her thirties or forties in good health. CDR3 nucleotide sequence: TGTGCCAGCAGCTTAGTCCAGGGGTTGAGAGAGACCCAGTACTTC. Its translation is CASSLVQGLRETQYF.